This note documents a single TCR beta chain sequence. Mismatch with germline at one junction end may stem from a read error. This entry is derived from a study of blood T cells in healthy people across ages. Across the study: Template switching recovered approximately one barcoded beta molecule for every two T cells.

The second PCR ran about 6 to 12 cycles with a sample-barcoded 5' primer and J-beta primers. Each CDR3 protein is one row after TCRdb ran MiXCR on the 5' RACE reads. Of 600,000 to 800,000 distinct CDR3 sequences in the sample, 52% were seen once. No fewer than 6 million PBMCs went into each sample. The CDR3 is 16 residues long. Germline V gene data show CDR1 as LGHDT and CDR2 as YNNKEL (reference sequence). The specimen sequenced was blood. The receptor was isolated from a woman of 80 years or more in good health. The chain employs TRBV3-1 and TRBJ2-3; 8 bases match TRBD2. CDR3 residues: CASSQDRGLGPDTQSF. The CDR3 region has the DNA TGTGCCAGCAGCCAAGATAGGGGACTAGGTCCAGATACGCAGTCTTTT.